This passage covers 16 T cell receptor beta chains from one sample sequenced in a study of T cells in Graves' hyperthyroidism and ophthalmopathy. TCR beta CDR3 regions were amplified from RNA. The TCR CDR3 was amplified in a first-round RT-PCR using the HTBI primer set. MiXCR, applied by TCRdb to the multiplex PCR reads, yields one record per CDR3 protein. The sample shows 250,000 or so distinct CDR3 sequences, about 14% of them seen only once. Sequencing was carried out using blood. These receptors came from a woman between 40 and 50 years old with Graves' hyperthyroidism that later progressed to Graves' ophthalmopathy.

This clonotype has a count of ten or more. The rearrangement uses TRBV30 and TRBJ2-2, with TRBD2 identical over 10 bases. With 5 bases clipped from V and 5 bases from J, the junction kept 11 bases outside the gene matches. CDR1 is GTSNPN, CDR2 SVGIG, per germline (reference sequence). The CDR3 is 16 residues long. The CDR3 nucleotides are TGTGCCTGGGACCGCCTAGCGGGAGTGAGGACCGGGGAGCTGTTTTTT. Translating it yields CAWDRLAGVRTGELFF.

This clonotype was detected many times. The rearrangement joins TRBV19 to TRBJ2-3, with 8 bases that match TRBD2. This CDR3 is built from 15 residues. In germline, CDR1 is LNHDA, CDR2 SQIVND (reference sequence). Losses at the gene ends were 5 bases for V and 2 bases for J; bases not matched to a gene: 6. The CDR3 nucleotides read TGTGCCAGTAGTTTGAGACTAGCGAACACAGATACGCAGTATTTT. This codes for CASSLRLANTDTQYF.

The sample holds many counts of this clonotype. This chain connects TRBV3-1 to TRBJ2-7; D may be TRBD2 (6 bases). Looked up from germline, CDR1 is LGHDT and CDR2 is YNNKEL (reference sequence). Trimming shortened V by 4 bases and J by 6 bases, and 16 bases separated the two germline ends. The CDR3 contains 14 residues. For the CDR3, the DNA is TGTGCCAGCAGCCCTTATCGGGGGAGAAGCGAGCAGTACTTC. This sequence encodes CASSPYRGRSEQYF.

At least ten counts were recorded for this clonotype. The genes are TRBV7-9 and TRBJ2-4; TRBD2 matches 14 bases. The V segment lost 2 bases and the J segment 8 bases; nucleotides outside the gene matches: 8. There are 17 residues in the CDR3. CDR1 is SEHNR and CDR2 is FQNEAQ in the germline V gene (reference sequence). CDR3 sequence: CASSLHGTSGSLDIQYF. The CDR3 DNA reads as TGTGCCAGCAGCTTACATGGGACTAGCGGGAGTTTGGACATTCAGTACTTC.

This clonotype was seen repeatedly, ten times or more. The chain is built from TRBV7-9 and TRBJ2-3; no firm D call. The germline V and J ends were trimmed by 4 bases and 0 bases, with 14 bases remaining between them. CDR3 size: 16 residues. Looked up from germline, CDR1 is SEHNR and CDR2 is FQNEAQ (reference sequence). CDR3 sequence: CASSSPPAPSTDTQYF. The CDR3 DNA is TGTGCCAGCAGCTCTCCCCCAGCGCCCAGCACAGATACGCAGTATTTT.

This clonotype was seen many times. This chain uses TRBV27 with TRBJ2-3; no reliable D call. From germline, CDR1 is MNHEY and CDR2 SMNVEV (reference sequence). V lost 4 bases, J lost 3 bases, and 20 bases lay in between. The CDR3 totals 17 residues. CDR3 loop: CASSSNRRVALTDTQYF. The CDR3 DNA reads as TGTGCCAGCAGTTCAAACAGAAGGGTGGCTCTAACAGATACGCAGTATTTT.

There are many counts of this clonotype. V is TRBV28 and J is TRBJ1-2; no clear D. The CDR3 is 12 residues long. Germline CDR1 is MDHEN and CDR2 is SYDVKM. V dropped 5 bases and J dropped 4 bases, with 8 bases sitting between them. CDR3 sequence: CASSDLLYGYTF. Written as DNA, the CDR3 is TGTGCCAGCAGTGATCTCCTCTATGGCTACACCTTC.

This clonotype has a single count. The CDR3: CASMYGGYTGNTIYF. The CDR3 DNA follows: TGTGCCAGCATGTACGGGGGCTACACTGGAAACACCATATATTTT. The chain combines TRBV6-1 with TRBJ1-3; D is perhaps TRBD1 (6 bases). V was clipped by 7 bases and J by 2 bases, with 15 bases between them. CDR3 length equals 15 residues. Germline assignment: CDR1 MNHNS and CDR2 SASEGT.

The chain has TRBV6-1 and TRBJ2-1; 8 nucleotides match TRBD1. CDR1 and CDR2 (germline): MNHNS, SASEGT. This CDR3 region has 16 residues. The junction had 8 bases not matched to a gene; V was cut back by 6 bases and J by 1 base. Here the CDR3 reads CASRHRGWKSYNEQFF. In nucleotides, the CDR3 is TGTGCCAGCAGGCACAGGGGGTGGAAGTCCTACAATGAGCAGTTCTTC.

This clonotype has only a few counts. The chain joins TRBV5-5 to TRBJ1-2, with D unresolved. Germline lookup yields CDR1 SGHKS and CDR2 YYEKEE (reference sequence). The CDR3 consists of 16 residues. V was clipped by 4 bases and J by 4 bases, with 20 bases between them. The CDR3 is CASSPQWGGEFYGYTF. CDR3 in DNA: TGTGCCAGCAGCCCCCAATGGGGAGGAGAATTCTATGGCTACACCTTC.

There are many counts of this clonotype. V and J are TRBV20-1 and TRBJ2-7; the match to TRBD1 covers 8 bases. CDR1 is DFQATT, CDR2 SNEGSKA, per germline (reference sequence). CDR3 length: 12 residues. The CDR3 loop is CSTGTGSYEQYF. In DNA form, the CDR3 reads TGCAGCACCGGGACAGGTTCCTACGAGCAGTACTTC.

The sample holds many counts of this clonotype. The chain recombines TRBV28 with TRBJ2-1, with 11 bases aligning to TRBD2. Unmatched junction bases numbered 7, after V lost 6 bases and J lost 6 bases. Germline assignment: CDR1 MDHEN and CDR2 SYDVKM. This CDR3 has 15 residues. The CDR3 nucleotides are TGTGCCAGCAGCTTAGCGGGAGGGCACAGCAATGAGCAGTTCTTC. Protein product: CASSLAGGHSNEQFF.

This clonotype has ten or more counts. The chain employs TRBV30 and TRBJ1-1; D might be TRBD1 (5 bases). Germline-derived CDR1 and CDR2 are GTSNPN and SVGIG (reference sequence). V was clipped by 5 bases and J by 5 bases, with 9 bases between them. This CDR3 is built from 11 residues. CDR3 loop: CAWGGGTEAFF. The CDR3 nucleotides read TGTGCCTGGGGCGGGGGAACTGAAGCTTTCTTT.

The sample holds many counts of this clonotype. The rearrangement uses TRBV20-1 and TRBJ2-1; 11 bases align to TRBD1. The trim removed 6 bases at V and 2 bases at J, leaving 3 bases unmatched. This CDR3 comprises 14 residues. In germline, CDR1 is DFQATT, CDR2 SNEGSKA (reference sequence). CDR3 in amino acids: CSAPGQGAYNEQFF. Here the CDR3 DNA reads TGCAGTGCCCCGGGACAGGGGGCCTACAATGAGCAGTTCTTC.

This clonotype was found a few times. This chain links TRBV5-1 with TRBJ2-7, with 7 bases fitting TRBD2. Unmatched junction bases numbered 8, after V lost 6 bases and J lost 2 bases. The CDR3 spans 14 residues. Per germline, CDR1 SGHRS and CDR2 YFSETQ. CDR3 protein: CASTTLSGPYEQYF. For the CDR3, the DNA is TGCGCCAGCACCACTCTTAGCGGGCCCTACGAGCAGTACTTC.

This clonotype was counted many times. The chain couples TRBV12-3 or TRBV12-4 to TRBJ2-3, with a tentative D call TRBD2 (5 bases). V was pared by 2 bases and J by 6 bases, with 12 bases between. The CDR3 loop spans 14 amino acids. The CDR3 here is CASSLKVRGDTQYF. The CDR3 DNA is TGTGCCAGCAGTTTAAAGGTTAGAGGGGATACGCAGTATTTT.